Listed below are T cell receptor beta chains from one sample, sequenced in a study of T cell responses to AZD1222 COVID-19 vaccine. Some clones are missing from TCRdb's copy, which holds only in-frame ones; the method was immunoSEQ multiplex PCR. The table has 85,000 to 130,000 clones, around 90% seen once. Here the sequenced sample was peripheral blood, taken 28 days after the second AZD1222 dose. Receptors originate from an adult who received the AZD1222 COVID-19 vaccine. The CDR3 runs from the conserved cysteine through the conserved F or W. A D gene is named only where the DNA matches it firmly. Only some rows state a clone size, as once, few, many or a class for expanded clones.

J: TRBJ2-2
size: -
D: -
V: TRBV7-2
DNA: TGTGCCAGCAGCCCCCATATCACCGGGGAGCTGTTTTTT
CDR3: CASSPHITGELFF

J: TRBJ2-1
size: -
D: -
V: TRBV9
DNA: TGTGCCAGCAGCGTGGGCGGAATGGATCTCGATGAGCAGTTCTTC
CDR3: CASSVGGMDLDEQFF

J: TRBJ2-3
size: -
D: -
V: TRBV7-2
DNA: TGTGCCAGCGGAGTGAGGGGCAACACAGATACGCAGTATTTT
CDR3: CASGVRGNTDTQYF

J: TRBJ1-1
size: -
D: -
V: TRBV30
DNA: TGTGCCTGGAGTATAACAGGGACTGAAGCTTTCTTT
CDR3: CAWSITGTEAFF

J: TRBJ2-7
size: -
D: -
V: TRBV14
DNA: TGTGCCAGCAGCCAAGGTTCGACTTCAAACAACGAGCAGTACTTC
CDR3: CASSQGSTSNNEQYF

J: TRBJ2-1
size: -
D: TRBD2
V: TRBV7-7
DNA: TGTGCTAGCAGTGAGGGACTAGCGAGATCCAATGAGCAGTTCTTC
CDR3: CASSEGLARSNEQFF

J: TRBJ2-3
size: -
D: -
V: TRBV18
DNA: TGTGCCAGCTCAACGGGACAAATTAGCACAGATACGCAGTATTTT
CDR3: CASSTGQISTDTQYF

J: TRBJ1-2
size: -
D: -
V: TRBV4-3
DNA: TGCGCCAGCAGCCGTACTTACGGGGAGGGAGCTAACTATGGCTACACCTTC
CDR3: CASSRTYGEGANYGYTF

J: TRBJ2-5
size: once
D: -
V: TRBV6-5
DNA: TGTGCCAGCAGTCCCGGGGCAGGGGAAGTGGAGACCCAGTACTTC
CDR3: CASSPGAGEVETQYF

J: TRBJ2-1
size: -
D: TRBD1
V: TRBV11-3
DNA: TGTGCCAGCAGCCCACCGACAGGGTATGAGCAGTTCTTC
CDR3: CASSPPTGYEQFF

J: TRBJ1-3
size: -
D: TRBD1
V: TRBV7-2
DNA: TGTGCCAGCAGCCACCCCAAGACAGGGACTGGAAACACCATATATTTT
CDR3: CASSHPKTGTGNTIYF

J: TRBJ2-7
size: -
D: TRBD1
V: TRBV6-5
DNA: TGTGCCAGCAGGGGGACAGAAAAATACGAGCAGTACTTC
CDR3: CASRGTEKYEQYF

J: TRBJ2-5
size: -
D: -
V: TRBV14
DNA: TGTGCCAGCAGCCAAGGTGGGACGCGCGAAGAGACCCAGTACTTC
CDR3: CASSQGGTREETQYF

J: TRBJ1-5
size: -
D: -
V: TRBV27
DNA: TGTGCCACGGGTCTTAATCAGCCCCAGCATTTT
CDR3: CATGLNQPQHF

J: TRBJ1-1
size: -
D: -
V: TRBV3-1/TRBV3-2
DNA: TGTGCCAGCAGCCAAGGTTTTGGTCTCAACACTGAAGCTTTCTTT
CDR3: CASSQGFGLNTEAFF

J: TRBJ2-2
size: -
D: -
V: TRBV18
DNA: TGTGCCAGCTCATCCCCGGGGACACAGAACACCGGGGAGCTGTTTTTT
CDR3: CASSSPGTQNTGELFF

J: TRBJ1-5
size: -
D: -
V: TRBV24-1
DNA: TGTGCCACCAGTGATTCCCAGGGTGATCAGCCCCAGCATTTT
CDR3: CATSDSQGDQPQHF

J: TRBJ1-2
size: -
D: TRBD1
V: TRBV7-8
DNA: TGTGCCAGCAGCTTAGCGGACAGGGGGGGCTATGGCTACACCTTC
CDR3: CASSLADRGGYGYTF

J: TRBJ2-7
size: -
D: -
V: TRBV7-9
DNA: TGTGCCAGCAGCTTAGAAATGGGGCAGGCCTACGAGCAGTACTTC
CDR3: CASSLEMGQAYEQYF

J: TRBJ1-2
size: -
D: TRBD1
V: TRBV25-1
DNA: TGTGCCAGCAGTGAATGGAGGACAGGCCGGGACTATGGCTACACCTTC
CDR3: CASSEWRTGRDYGYTF

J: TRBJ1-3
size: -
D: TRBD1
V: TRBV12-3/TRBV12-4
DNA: TGTGCCACCCGACAGGGACCCGGAAACACCATATATTTT
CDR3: CATRQGPGNTIYF

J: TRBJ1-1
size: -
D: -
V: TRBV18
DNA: TGTGCCAGCTCCCCCCTCCAGGGAGAAGCTTTCTTT
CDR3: CASSPLQGEAFF

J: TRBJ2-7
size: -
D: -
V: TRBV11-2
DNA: TGTGCCAGCAGCTTAAGATCGGGCAGGGCAGGCGAGCAGTACTTC
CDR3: CASSLRSGRAGEQYF

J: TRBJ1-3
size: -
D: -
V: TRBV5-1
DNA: TGCGCCAGCAGCTTTTCGGCAGGGGACACCATATATTTT
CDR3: CASSFSAGDTIYF

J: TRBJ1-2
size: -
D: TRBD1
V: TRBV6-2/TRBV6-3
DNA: TGTGCCAGCAGTCAGGGGGCTCGAGGCTACACCTTC
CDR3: CASSQGARGYTF

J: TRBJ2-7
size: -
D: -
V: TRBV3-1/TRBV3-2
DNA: TGTGCCAGCAGCCGGAGATCCTACGAGCAGTACTTC
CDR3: CASSRRSYEQYF

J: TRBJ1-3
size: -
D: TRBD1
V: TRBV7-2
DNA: TGTGCCAGCAGACCCGCGGGACAGGCGAGCTCTGGAAACACCATATATTTT
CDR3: CASRPAGQASSGNTIYF

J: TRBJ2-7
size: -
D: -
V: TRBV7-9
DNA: TGTGCCAGCAGCTTTGTGACAGGTTGCGACTTC
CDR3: CASSFVTGCDF

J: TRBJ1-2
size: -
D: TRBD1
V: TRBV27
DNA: TGTGCCAGCAGTTTGACAGGGTTCGGGAACTATGGCTACACCTTC
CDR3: CASSLTGFGNYGYTF

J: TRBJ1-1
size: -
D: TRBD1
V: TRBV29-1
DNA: TGCAGCGTTGAAGATAGAGGACAGGGAATTTCGACTGAAGCTTTCTTT
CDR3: CSVEDRGQGISTEAFF

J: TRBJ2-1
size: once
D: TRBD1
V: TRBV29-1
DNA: TGCAGCGCCCGACAGGGGTTTCCCTACAATGAGCAGTTCTTC
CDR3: CSARQGFPYNEQFF